This is a list of T cell receptor beta chains from one sample in a study of blood T cell repertoires in COVID-19. The protocol was immunoSEQ multiplex PCR, while the TCRdb copy is restricted to in-frame clones and leaves out a portion. Of about 120,000 clones in the sample, more than 65% are singletons; the top ten hold 25%. The sample comprised peripheral blood. Every receptor here comes from a human donor in a cohort sampled during active COVID-19. Both conserved end residues are part of each CDR3. Fields, in order: J gene, V gene, D gene, clone size, CDR3 DNA, CDR3 protein. The D gene is left open where the match is weak. Only some rows state a clone size, as once, few, many or a class for expanded clones.

TRBJ1-6,TRBV5-1,TRBD1,.,TGCGCCAGCAAATCGATAAGAGGGGGCTCTAATTCACCCCTCCACTTT,CASKSIRGGSNSPLHF
TRBJ2-5,TRBV6-6,.,.,TGTGCCAGCAGGCTGGCGAGGTCCGGGGAGGAGACCCAGTACTTC,CASRLARSGEETQYF
TRBJ2-3,TRBV5-8,.,few,TGTGCCAGCAGCTTGCCGGGACTCCGGGATACGCAGTATTTT,CASSLPGLRDTQYF
TRBJ2-2,TRBV18,.,.,TGTGCCAGCTCACCAGAGACAGGCACCGGGGAGCTGTTTTTT,CASSPETGTGELFF
TRBJ2-4,TRBV10-1,TRBD1,.,TGCGCCAGCAGTTCAGGGGGTACCAAAAACATTCAGTACTTC,CASSSGGTKNIQYF
TRBJ1-1,TRBV30,TRBD1,.,TGTGCCTGGAGTGAAGGGACAGGGGTTAGAAACACTGAAGCTTTCTTT,CAWSEGTGVRNTEAFF
TRBJ1-5,TRBV7-2,.,.,TGTGCCAGCAGCTATGAGGGTGCTCAGCCCCAGCATTTT,CASSYEGAQPQHF
TRBJ2-3,TRBV5-3,.,.,TGTGCCAGAAGCGTTAGAGGGATCACAGATACGCAGTATTTT,CARSVRGITDTQYF
TRBJ2-7,TRBV5-6,TRBD2,.,TGTGCCAGCAGCTCCCTTTCCCGCCGACTAGCGGGGGCTAGTTACGAGCAGTACTTC,CASSSLSRRLAGASYEQYF
TRBJ2-1,TRBV7-3,TRBD2,.,TGTGCCAGCAGCTTCTCGGGACTACCAATCTACAATGAGCAGTTCTTC,CASSFSGLPIYNEQFF
TRBJ1-5,TRBV2,.,few,TGTGCCAGCAGCAGGGAGGCGGTTCAGCCCCAGCATTTT,CASSREAVQPQHF
TRBJ1-4,TRBV7-2,TRBD1,.,TGTGCCAGCAGCTTCGGGACAGGGGAATCCGAAAAACTGTTTTTT,CASSFGTGESEKLFF
TRBJ1-5,TRBV7-2,TRBD1,.,TGTGCCAGCAGCCGCCATGGGACAGCTGGCCAGCCCCAGCATTTT,CASSRHGTAGQPQHF
TRBJ2-7,TRBV4-1,TRBD1,.,TGCGCCAGCAGCTTTTCGGGACAGGGGGCGTCCCGCGAGCAGTACTTC,CASSFSGQGASREQYF